The 3 T cell receptor beta chains below all came from one sample that was sequenced in a study of cytomegalovirus exposure and HLA in healthy donors. The study ran its PCR with 60 Vbeta and 13 Jbeta primers. Clones were read by immunoSEQ multiplex PCR, and TCRdb kept only the in-frame ones, dropping some. The top ten clones hold approximately 2.1% of a sample with tens of thousands of clones, 60% to 80% of them seen once. The sequencing sample was made of PBMCs. The receptors were gathered from a man between 35 and 55 years old in good health and CMV-seronegative.

This clone appeared a few times. Mismatch with germline at one junction end may stem from a read error. V usage is TRBV18 and J usage is TRBJ1-4, with D tentatively TRBD1 (5 bases). This CDR3 has 11 amino acids. In germline, CDR1 is KGHSH, CDR2 LQKENI. Here the CDR3 DNA reads TGTGCCAGCTCACCAGACCACAGGCTTTCCTTT. The encoded protein is CASSPDHRLSF. The whole variable domain, remainder taken from reference TRBV18 and TRBJ1-4, is NAGVMQNPRHLVRRRGQEARLRCSPMKGHSHVYWYRQLPEEGLKFMVYLQKENIIDESGMPKERFSAEFPKEGPSILRIQQVVRGDSAAYFCASSPDHRLSFGSGTQLSVL.

The chain uses TRBV6-5 and TRBJ2-7; 12 nucleotides align to TRBD2. In germline, CDR1 is MNHEY, CDR2 SVGAGI. This CDR3 comprises 15 residues. Trimming took 3 bases from V and 5 from J; bases not matched to a gene: 5. The CDR3, as DNA: TGTGCCAGCAGTTATCTAGCGGGAGGGGCCAACGAGCAGTACTTC. This encodes CASSYLAGGANEQYF.

This clone was recorded a few times. The genes are TRBV28 and TRBJ2-7; 12 bases align to TRBD2. Trimming took 6 bases from V and 7 from J; bases not matched to a gene: 4. The CDR3 length is 13 residues. The germline CDR1 and CDR2 sequences are MDHEN and SYDVKM. CDR3 in DNA: TGTGCCAGCAGGGCTAGCGGGAGGGGAGAGCAGTACTTC. This gives the protein CASRASGRGEQYF.